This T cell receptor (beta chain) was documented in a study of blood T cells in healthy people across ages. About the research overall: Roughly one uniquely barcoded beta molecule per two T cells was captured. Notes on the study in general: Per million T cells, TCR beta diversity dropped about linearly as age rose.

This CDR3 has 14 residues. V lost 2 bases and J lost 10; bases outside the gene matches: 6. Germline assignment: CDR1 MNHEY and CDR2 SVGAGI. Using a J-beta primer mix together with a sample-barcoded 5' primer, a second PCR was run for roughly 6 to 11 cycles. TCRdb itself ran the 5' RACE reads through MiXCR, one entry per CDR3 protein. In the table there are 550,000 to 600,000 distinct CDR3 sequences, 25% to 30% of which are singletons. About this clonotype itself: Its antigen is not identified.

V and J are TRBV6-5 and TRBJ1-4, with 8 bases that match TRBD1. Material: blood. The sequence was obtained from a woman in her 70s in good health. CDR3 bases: TGTGCCAGCAGTTACGGACAGGGTATAGGAAAACTGTTTTTT. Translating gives CASSYGQGIGKLFF.